The entry below gives a single T cell receptor beta chain sequence along with its context. What it binds is not known. These data are taken from a study of response to subunit inactivated influenza vaccine. Overall study results and limits: Authors suggested seasonal influenza vaccinations each recruit few new T cells.

TCRdb re-derived calls from the RT-PCR reads in MiXCR, one entry per CDR3 protein. The sample records roughly 760,000 distinct CDR3 sequences, roughly 20% being singletons. The CDR3 sequence is 14 residues long. Germline CDR1 and CDR2: GTSNPN and SVGIG (reference sequence). Trimming took 7 bases from V and 7 from J, leaving 19 bases between them. The sample consisted of PBMCs from blood, taken 5 days after vaccination. The origin of this receptor is a man aged 45-60 years who received an inactivated influenza vaccine. V and J are TRBV30 and TRBJ1-4, with D perhaps TRBD1 (5 bases). CDR3 residues: CASGRIAFGEKLFF. CDR3 DNA: TGTGCCTCGGGACGGATTGCCTTTGGTGAAAAACTGTTTTTT.